The source of this T cell receptor (beta chain) is a study of blood T cell repertoires in COVID-19. Study details: Acute and convalescent COVID-19 samples came from the United States, Italy and Spain.

This table comes from immunoSEQ multiplex PCR, and its TCRdb copy is limited to in-frame clones, with some not included. Here the sample spans 150,000 to 200,000 clones, around 82% being singletons. Donors were grouped by their self-reported clinical history. V was pared by 4 bases and J by 4 bases, with 11 bases between. Germline lookup yields CDR1 SGHRS and CDR2 YFSETQ. The CDR3 spans 13 residues. Input material: PBMCs or T cells enriched from blood (not recorded which). The TCR was taken from a man aged 40-49 years who had recovered from COVID-19. The J gene is TRBJ1-1, the V gene TRBV5-1, with unresolved D. The CDR3 reads CASSPGGFTEAFF. DNA of the CDR3: TGCGCCAGCAGCCCCGGCGGGTTCACTGAAGCTTTCTTT. The full variable domain, completed using reference TRBV5-1 and TRBJ1-1, is KAGVTQTPRYLIKTRGQQVTLSCSPISGHRSVSWYQQTPGQGLQFLFEYFSETQRNKGNFPGRFSGRQFSNSRSEMNVSTLELGDSALYLCASSPGGFTEAFFGQGTRLTVV.